The source of this TCR beta chain is a study of T cell changes during pregnancy in multiple sclerosis. This CDR3 comprises 17 residues. Germline CDR1 reads KGHSH; CDR2 reads LQKENI. Losses at the gene ends were 4 bases for V and 4 bases for J; bases not matched to a gene: 13. Profiling relied on immunoSEQ multiplex PCR, and the TCRdb table lists in-frame clones only, not all of them. The sample includes 65,000 to 95,000 clones, just over 90% of them seen just once. The specimen was peripheral blood, collected after pregnancy. This TCR was sampled from a female donor in good health, enrolled as a control in a pregnancy study. The V and J genes are TRBV18 and TRBJ1-2; 9 bases map to TRBD1. CDR3 DNA: TGTGCCAGCTCACACGGGACAGGGCAACGGGGAGTCTATGGCTACACCTTC. Translating gives CASSHGTGQRGVYGYTF.